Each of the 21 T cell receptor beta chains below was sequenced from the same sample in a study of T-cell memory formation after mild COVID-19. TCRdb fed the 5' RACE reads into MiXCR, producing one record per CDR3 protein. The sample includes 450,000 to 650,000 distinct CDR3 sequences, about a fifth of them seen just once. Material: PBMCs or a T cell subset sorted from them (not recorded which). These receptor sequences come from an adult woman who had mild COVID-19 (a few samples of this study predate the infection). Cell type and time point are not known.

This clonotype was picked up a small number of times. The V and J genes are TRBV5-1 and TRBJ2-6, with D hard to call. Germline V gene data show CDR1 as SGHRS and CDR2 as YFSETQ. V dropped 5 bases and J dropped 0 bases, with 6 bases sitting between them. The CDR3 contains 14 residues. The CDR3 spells CASRPSSGANVLTF. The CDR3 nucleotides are TGCGCCAGCAGACCGAGCTCTGGGGCCAACGTCCTGACTTTC.

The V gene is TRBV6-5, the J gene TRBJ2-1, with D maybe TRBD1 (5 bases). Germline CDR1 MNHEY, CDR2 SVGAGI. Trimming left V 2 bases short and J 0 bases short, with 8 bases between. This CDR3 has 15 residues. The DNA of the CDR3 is TGTGCCAGCAGTTACCGACAGAGCTCCTACAATGAGCAGTTCTTC. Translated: CASSYRQSSYNEQFF.

The CDR3 DNA is TGTGCCAGCAGCTGGGGGAGGAATGAGCAGTTCTTC. It is translated as CASSWGRNEQFF. V is TRBV3-1 and J is TRBJ2-7, with D tentatively TRBD2 (6 bases). Gene TRBJ2-1 matches the end of the DNA better, so the J call may be wrong. This CDR3 is built from 12 residues. Looked up from germline, CDR1 is LGHDT and CDR2 is YNNKEL (reference sequence).

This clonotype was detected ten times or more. CDR3 in DNA: TGTGCCAGCAGTTTATATGGGACAAATAATGGCTACACCTTC. This encodes CASSLYGTNNGYTF. This chain joins TRBV27 and TRBJ1-2; TRBD1 is a possible D gene (6 bases). The CDR3 spans 14 residues. CDR1 and CDR2 (germline): MNHEY, SMNVEV (reference sequence). Trimming shortened V by 1 base and J by 6 bases, and 12 bases separated the two germline ends.

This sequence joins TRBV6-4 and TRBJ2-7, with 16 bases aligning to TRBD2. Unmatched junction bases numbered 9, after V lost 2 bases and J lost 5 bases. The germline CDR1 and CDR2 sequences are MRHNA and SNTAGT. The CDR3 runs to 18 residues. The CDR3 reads CASSDPGTSGRAGDEQYF. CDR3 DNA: TGTGCCAGCAGTGACCCAGGGACTAGCGGGAGGGCCGGGGACGAGCAGTACTTC.

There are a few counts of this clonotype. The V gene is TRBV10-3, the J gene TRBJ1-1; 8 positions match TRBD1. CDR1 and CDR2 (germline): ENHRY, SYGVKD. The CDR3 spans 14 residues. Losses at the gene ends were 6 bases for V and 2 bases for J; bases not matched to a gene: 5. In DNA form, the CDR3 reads TGTGCCATCAGCCCCGGACAGGGAAACACTGAAGCTTTCTTT. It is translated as CAISPGQGNTEAFF.

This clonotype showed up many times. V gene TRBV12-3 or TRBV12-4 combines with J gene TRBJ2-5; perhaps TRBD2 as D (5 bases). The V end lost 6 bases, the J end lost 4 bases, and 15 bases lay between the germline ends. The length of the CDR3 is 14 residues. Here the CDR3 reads CASSRGSWSETQYF. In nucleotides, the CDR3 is TGTGCCAGCAGCCGAGGGAGTTGGTCAGAGACCCAGTACTTC.

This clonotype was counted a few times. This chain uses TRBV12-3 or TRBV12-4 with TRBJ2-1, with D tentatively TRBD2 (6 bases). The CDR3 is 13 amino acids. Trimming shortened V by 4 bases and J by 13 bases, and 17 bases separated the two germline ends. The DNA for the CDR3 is TGTGCCAGCAGTTGGGACTTTGGGTGGAATCAGTTCTTC. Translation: CASSWDFGWNQFF.

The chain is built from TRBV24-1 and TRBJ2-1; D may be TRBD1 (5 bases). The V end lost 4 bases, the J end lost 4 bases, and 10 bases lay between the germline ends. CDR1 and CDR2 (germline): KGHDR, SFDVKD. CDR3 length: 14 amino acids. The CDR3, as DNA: TGTGCCACCAGTGACCCCGCAGGGTACAATGAGCAGTTCTTC. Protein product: CATSDPAGYNEQFF.

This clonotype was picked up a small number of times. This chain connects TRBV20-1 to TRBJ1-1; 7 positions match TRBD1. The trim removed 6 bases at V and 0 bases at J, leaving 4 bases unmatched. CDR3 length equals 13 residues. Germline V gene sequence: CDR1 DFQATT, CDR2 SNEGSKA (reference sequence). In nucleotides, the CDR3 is TGCAGTGCCATAGACAGGGTGAACACTGAAGCTTTCTTT. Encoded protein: CSAIDRVNTEAFF.

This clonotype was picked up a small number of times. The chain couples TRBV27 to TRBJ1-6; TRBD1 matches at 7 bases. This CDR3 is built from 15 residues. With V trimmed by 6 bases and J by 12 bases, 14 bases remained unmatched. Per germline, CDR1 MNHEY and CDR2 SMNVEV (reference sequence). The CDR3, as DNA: TGTGCCAGCAGACCTACAGGGGCGCCCCATGAACCCCTCCACTTT. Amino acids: CASRPTGAPHEPLHF.

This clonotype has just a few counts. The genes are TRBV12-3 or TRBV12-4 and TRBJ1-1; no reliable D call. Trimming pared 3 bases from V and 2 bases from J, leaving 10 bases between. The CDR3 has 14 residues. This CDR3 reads CASSFYTANTEAFF. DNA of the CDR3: TGTGCCAGCAGTTTTTACACAGCAAACACTGAAGCTTTCTTT.

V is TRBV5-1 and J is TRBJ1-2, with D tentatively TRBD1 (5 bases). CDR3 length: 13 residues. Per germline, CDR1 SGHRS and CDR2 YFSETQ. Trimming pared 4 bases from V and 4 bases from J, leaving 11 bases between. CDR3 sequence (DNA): TGCGCCAGCAGCCAGGCAGGGATCTATGGCTACACCTTC. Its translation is CASSQAGIYGYTF.

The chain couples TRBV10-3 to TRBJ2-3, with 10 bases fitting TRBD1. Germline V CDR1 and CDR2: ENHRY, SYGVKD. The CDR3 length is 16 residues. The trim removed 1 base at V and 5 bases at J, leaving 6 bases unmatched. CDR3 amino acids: CAISEWDRGKGDTQYF. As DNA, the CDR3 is TGTGCCATCAGTGAGTGGGACAGGGGAAAGGGAGATACGCAGTATTTT.

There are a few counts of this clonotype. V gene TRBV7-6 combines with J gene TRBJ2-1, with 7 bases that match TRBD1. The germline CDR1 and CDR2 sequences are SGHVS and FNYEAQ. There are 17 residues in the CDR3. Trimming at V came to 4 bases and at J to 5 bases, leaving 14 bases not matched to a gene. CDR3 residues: CASSSLPDRVQNNEQFF. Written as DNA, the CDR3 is TGTGCCAGCAGCTCACTACCCGACAGGGTGCAAAACAATGAGCAGTTCTTC. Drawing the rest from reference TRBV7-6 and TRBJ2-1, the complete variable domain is GAGVSQSPRYKVTKRGQDVALRCDPISGHVSLYWYRQALGQGPEFLTYFNYEAQQDKSGLPNDRFSAERPEGSISTLTIQRTEQRDSAMYRCASSSLPDRVQNNEQFFGPGTRLTVL.

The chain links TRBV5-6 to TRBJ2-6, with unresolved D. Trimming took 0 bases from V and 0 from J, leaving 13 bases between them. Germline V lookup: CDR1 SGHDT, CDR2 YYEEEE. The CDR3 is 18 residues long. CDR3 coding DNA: TGTGCCAGCAGCTTGGGGTCAGCAAGACCCTCTGGGGCCAACGTCCTGACTTTC. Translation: CASSLGSARPSGANVLTF.

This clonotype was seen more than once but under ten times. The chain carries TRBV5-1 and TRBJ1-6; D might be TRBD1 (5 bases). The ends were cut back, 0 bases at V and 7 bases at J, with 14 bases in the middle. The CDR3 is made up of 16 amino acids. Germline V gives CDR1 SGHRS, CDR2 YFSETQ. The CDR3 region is CASSLAGSAPNSPLHF. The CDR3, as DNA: TGCGCCAGCAGCTTGGCAGGGAGCGCCCCAAATTCACCCCTCCACTTT.

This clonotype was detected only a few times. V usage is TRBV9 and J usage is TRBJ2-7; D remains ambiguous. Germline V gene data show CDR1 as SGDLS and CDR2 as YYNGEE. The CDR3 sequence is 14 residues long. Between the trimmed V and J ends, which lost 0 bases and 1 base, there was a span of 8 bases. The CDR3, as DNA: TGTGCCAGCAGCGTAGCTCACTTTTCCTACGAGCAGTACTTC. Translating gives CASSVAHFSYEQYF.

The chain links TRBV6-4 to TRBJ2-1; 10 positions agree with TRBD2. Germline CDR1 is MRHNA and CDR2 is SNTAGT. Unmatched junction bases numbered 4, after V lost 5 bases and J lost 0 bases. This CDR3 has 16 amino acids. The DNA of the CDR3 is TGTGCCAGCAGTCCGCTAGCGGGAGCCTCCTACAATGAGCAGTTCTTC. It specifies CASSPLAGASYNEQFF.

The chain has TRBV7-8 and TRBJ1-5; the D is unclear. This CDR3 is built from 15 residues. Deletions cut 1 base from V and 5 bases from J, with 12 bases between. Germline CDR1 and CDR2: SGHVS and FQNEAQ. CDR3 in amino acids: CASSLVAQIDQPQHF. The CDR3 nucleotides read TGTGCCAGCAGCTTAGTAGCACAGATTGATCAGCCCCAGCATTTT.

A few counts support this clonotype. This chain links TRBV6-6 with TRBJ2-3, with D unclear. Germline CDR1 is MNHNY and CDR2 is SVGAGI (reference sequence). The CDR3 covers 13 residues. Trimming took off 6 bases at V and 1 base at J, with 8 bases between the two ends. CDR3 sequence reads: CASSPRRTDTQYF. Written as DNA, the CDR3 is TGTGCCAGCAGCCCACGGCGCACAGATACGCAGTATTTT.